This entry lists 6 T cell receptor beta chains sequenced from one sample in a study of persistence of HIV-infected CD4 T cells. The libraries were made with immunoSEQ version 4 in survey mode. This table comes from immunoSEQ multiplex PCR, and its TCRdb copy is limited to in-frame clones, with some not included. The sample lists approximately 19,000 clones; less than 65% were seen once. The antigens for these receptors are not known. Lysates of CMV-infected fibroblasts at 9 to 10 ug/mL stimulated these cells. CD4+ T cells upregulating both CD40 ligand and CD69 were sorted as responding cells. Sequenced material: CD4+ T cells sorted from PBMCs after 18-hour stimulation, taken from a patient who received antiretroviral therapy. These receptors were collected from an adult woman with HIV who was CMV-seropositive.

The chain joins TRBV7-3 to TRBJ1-1; a weak D match, TRBD1 (5 bases). V shed 1 base and J shed 8 bases, with 17 bases lying between them. The germline gives CDR1 SGHTA, CDR2 FQGTGA. The CDR3 runs to 15 residues. The CDR3 region is CASSLIPAPGREAFF. Here the CDR3 DNA reads TGTGCCAGCAGCTTAATTCCCGCCCCGGGACGCGAAGCTTTCTTT.

As concerns this clone: The sample holds other DNA sequences that translate to the same CDR3. The chain combines TRBV6-5 with TRBJ2-7; a possible D gene is TRBD1 (6 bases). Deletions cut 4 bases from V and 4 bases from J, with 8 bases between. Germline V gives CDR1 MNHEY, CDR2 SVGAGI. This CDR3 has 12 residues. The CDR3 DNA reads as TGTGCCAGCAGTTCAACAGGGTACGAGCAGTACTTC. It encodes CASSSTGYEQYF.

With respect to this clone: A read error may be the cause here, since a much bigger clone is one base away. Other DNA sequences from this sample encode an identical CDR3 as well. The V gene is TRBV6-5, the J gene TRBJ1-4; TRBD1 matches at 9 bases. Germline V gene sequence: CDR1 MNHEY, CDR2 SVGAGI. V trimming: 6 bases; J trimming: 6 bases; junction bases outside the gene matches: 5. The CDR3 has 14 residues. CDR3 region: CASRGQGWDEKLFF. The DNA of the CDR3 is TGTGCCAGCAGGGGACAGGGCTGGGATGAAAAACTGTTTTTT.

This chain links TRBV12-5 with TRBJ2-7; D perhaps matches TRBD1 (6 bases). Trimming took off 7 bases at V and 0 bases at J, with 13 bases between the two ends. The length of the CDR3 is 14 residues. Per the germline V gene, CDR1 is LGHNT and CDR2 is FRNRAP. This CDR3 is CASVAGTLSYEQYF. Written as DNA, the CDR3 is TGTGCTAGTGTTGCCGGGACACTCTCCTACGAGCAGTACTTC.

The chain uses TRBV29-1 and TRBJ2-7, with D hard to call. The CDR3 runs 15 residues. Germline V gene data show CDR1 as SQVTM and CDR2 as ANQGSEA. Trimming cost V 8 bases and J 0 bases, with 20 bases left between them. CDR3 protein: CSLVRACRHSYEQYV. The CDR3 DNA is TGCAGCCTCGTGCGAGCCTGCAGACACTCCTACGAGCAGTACGTC.

This clone has just a few counts. The genes are TRBV5-1 and TRBJ2-7, with TRBD2 matching 11 bases. The germline V gene has CDR1 SGHRS and CDR2 YFSETQ. The CDR3 is 15 amino acids. J gave up 4 bases and V 0 bases, and 3 bases lay outside the gene matches. CDR3 residues: CASSLALAGGYEQYF. CDR3 coding DNA: TGCGCCAGCAGCTTGGCGCTAGCGGGGGGTTACGAGCAGTACTTC.